This T cell receptor beta chain was documented in a study of T cells after posttransplantation cyclophosphamide. General study points: Tissue-infiltrating T cells from skin or gut overlapped little with blood T cells.

Assay used: immunoSEQ multiplex PCR; TCRdb lists only in-frame clones, some missing. The sample records about 22,000 clones, 80% to 90% being singletons. Methotrexate plus calcineurin inhibitor accompanied controls' myeloablative marrow transplants; sampling was 1 year later. For this clone: Its matching antigen is unknown.

The CDR3 totals 15 residues. Trimming removed 3 bases from V and 5 bases from J, with 14 bases in between. Germline values: CDR1 LGHNA, CDR2 YSLEER. The material sequenced was PBMCs, taken after an allogeneic stem cell transplant with a calcineurin inhibitor and methotrexate. The sequence was obtained from a female patient aged 45-60 years who received an allogeneic stem cell transplant from an unrelated donor, was CMV-positive, and had chronic GVHD only. Some T cells here may be from the graft donor. J is TRBJ2-1 and V is TRBV4-3; D perhaps matches TRBD1 (6 bases). The CDR3 is CASSQENRVNNEQFF. CDR3 bases: TGCGCCAGCAGCCAGGAAAACAGGGTGAACAATGAGCAGTTCTTC.